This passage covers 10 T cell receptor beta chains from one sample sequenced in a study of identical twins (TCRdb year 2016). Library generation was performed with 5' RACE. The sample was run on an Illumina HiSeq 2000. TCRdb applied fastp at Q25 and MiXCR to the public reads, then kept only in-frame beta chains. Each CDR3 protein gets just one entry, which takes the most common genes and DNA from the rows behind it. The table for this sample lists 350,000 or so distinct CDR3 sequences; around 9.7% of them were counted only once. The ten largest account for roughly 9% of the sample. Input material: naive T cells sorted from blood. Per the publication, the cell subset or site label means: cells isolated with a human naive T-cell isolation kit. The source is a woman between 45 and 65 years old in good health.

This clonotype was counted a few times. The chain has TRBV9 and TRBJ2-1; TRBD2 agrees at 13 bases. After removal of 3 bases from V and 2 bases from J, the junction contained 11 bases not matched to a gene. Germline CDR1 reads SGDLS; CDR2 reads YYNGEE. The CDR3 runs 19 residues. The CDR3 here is CASSGARRGLAGPYNEQFF. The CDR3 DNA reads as TGTGCCAGCAGCGGGGCTAGACGGGGACTAGCGGGACCCTACAATGAGCAGTTCTTC.

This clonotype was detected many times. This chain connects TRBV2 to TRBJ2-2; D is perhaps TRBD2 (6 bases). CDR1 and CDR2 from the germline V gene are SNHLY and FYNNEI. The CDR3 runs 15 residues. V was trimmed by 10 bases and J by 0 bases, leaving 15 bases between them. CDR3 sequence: CATLSSVPNTGELFF. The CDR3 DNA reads TGTGCCACACTTTCTAGCGTCCCGAACACCGGGGAGCTGTTTTTT.

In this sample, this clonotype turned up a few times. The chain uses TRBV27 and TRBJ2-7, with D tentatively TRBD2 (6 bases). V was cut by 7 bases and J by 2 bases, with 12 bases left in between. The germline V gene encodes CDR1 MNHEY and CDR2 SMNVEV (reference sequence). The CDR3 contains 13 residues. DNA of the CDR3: TGTGCCAGCAAGACTAGAAACGCCTACGAGCAGTACTTC. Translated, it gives CASKTRNAYEQYF.

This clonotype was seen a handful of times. The CDR3 nucleotides are TGTGCCACCAGCAGAGATTTGGGCAGCCCAGAGACCCAGTACTTC. Translating it yields CATSRDLGSPETQYF. The chain combines TRBV15 with TRBJ2-5; D gene uncertain. The length of the CDR3 is 15 residues. V was cut by 0 bases and J by 4 bases, with 12 bases left in between. Germline V gene lookup returns CDR1 LNHNV and CDR2 YYDKDF (reference sequence).

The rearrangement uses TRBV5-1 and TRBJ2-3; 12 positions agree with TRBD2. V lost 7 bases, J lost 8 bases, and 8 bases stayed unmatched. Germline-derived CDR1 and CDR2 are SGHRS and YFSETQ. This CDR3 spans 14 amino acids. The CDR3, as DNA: TGCGCCAGCGCTCGGACTAGCGGGACCGGTACGCAGTATTTT. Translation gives CASARTSGTGTQYF.

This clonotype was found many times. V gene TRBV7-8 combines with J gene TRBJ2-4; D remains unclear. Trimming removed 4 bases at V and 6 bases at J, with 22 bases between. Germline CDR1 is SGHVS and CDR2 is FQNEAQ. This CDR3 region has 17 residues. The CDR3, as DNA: TGTGCCAGCAGCTCCCCGCGCGGTGGAGTTCGAAGAAACATTCAGTACTTC. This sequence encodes CASSSPRGGVRRNIQYF.

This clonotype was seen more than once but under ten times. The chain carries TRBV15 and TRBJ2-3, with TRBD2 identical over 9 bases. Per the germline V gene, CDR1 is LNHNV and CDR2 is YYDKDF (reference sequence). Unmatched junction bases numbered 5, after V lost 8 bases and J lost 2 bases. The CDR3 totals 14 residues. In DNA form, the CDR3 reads TGTGCCACCGAAGGGACTAGCAACACAGATACGCAGTATTTT. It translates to CATEGTSNTDTQYF.

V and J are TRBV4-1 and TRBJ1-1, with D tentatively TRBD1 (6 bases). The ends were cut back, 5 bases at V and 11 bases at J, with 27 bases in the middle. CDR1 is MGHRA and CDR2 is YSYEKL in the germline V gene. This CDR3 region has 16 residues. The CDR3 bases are TGCGCCAGCAGCAGCCCCGGGACAACAAGAGCACTGAATGCTTTCTTT. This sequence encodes CASSSPGTTRALNAFF.

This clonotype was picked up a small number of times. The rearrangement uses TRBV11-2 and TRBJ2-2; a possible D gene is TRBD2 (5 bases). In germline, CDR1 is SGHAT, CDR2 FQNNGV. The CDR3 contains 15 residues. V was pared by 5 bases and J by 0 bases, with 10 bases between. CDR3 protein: CASSRGPANTGELFF. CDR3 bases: TGTGCCAGCAGCCGAGGGCCCGCGAACACCGGGGAGCTGTTTTTT. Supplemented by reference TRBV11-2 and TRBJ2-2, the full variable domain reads EAGVAQSPRYKIIEKRQSVAFWCNPISGHATLYWYQQILGQGPKLLIQFQNNGVVDDSQLPKDRFSAERLKGVDSTLKIQPAKLEDSAVYLCASSRGPANTGELFFGEGSRLTVL.

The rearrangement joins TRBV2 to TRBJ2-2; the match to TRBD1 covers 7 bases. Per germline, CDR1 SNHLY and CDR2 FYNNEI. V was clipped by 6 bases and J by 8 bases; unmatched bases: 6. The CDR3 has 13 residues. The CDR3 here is CASSRGGRGELFF. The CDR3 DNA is TGTGCCAGCAGCAGAGGGGGCCGGGGGGAGCTGTTTTTT.